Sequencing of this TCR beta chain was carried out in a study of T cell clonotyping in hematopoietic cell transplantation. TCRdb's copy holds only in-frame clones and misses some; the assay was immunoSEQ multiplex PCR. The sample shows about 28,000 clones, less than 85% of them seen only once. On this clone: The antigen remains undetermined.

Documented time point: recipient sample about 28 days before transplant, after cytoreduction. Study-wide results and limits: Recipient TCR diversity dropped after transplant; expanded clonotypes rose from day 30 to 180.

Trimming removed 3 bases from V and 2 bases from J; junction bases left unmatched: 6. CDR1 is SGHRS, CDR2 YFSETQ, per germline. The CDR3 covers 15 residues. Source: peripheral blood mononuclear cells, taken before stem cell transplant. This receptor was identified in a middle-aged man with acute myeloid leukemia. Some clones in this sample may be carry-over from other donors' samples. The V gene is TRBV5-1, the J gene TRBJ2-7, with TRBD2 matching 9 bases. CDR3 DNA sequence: TGCGCCAGCAGCTCCAGCGGGGGGCCGGCCTACGAGCAGTACTTC. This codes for CASSSSGGPAYEQYF.